Below, one T cell receptor beta chain is given with its context. The antigen it recognizes is unknown. At one boundary the junction diverges from the germline segment, which might be a read error. This record comes from a study of blood T cell repertoires in COVID-19 (dated by TCRdb to 2020 to 2022). Context from the whole study: Collaborator samples came from the United States, Italy and Spain and covered acute and convalescent phases of COVID-19. The material from the prospective study consisted of cDNA or gDNA derived from T cells, B-cell-depleted T cells, or PBMCs. Deeply sampled blood TCRbeta repertoires from subjects exposed to, actively infected with, or recovered from COVID-19 were included in the dataset. The repertoires were released in a freely available public database meant as a resource for research on the immune response to SARS-CoV-2. Samples were obtained from the ongoing ImmuneRACE study (first 160 participants) and from roughly 1,300 subjects provided by 6 global collaborators. Nearly every sample came with metadata listing a de-identified subject ID, COVID-19 status, age in years and sex. Where available, HLA class I and class II types were taken from metadata supplied by the sample provider and were not determined by assay-based typing. General conclusions and limits of the study: How much clinical and demographic metadata was included differed by source and by participant, and the metadata was provided uncurated.

The germline V gene (reference sequence) provides CDR1 SEHNR and CDR2 FQNEAQ. Inclusive of the bounding cysteine and phenylalanine, the CDR3 is 13 residues long. The DNA shown is the 39-base CDR3, in frame from base 1. TCRbeta CDR3 regions were amplified from genomic DNA using the immunoSEQ Assay, a bias-controlled multiplex PCR. Under the source paper's analysis protocol: The number of nucleated cells in each sample was estimated from the amplification of reference gene primers within the assay. To quantify the absolute abundance of each unique TCRbeta CDR3 rearrangement, sequence reads were collapsed and filtered. For each sample, productive Simpson clonality was calculated as the square root of Simpson's diversity index across productive rearrangements. In TCRdb, the immuneACCESS table is reduced to in-frame sequences with V and J assigned. These tables do not hold every clone; where another copy was compared, an unresolved V gene accounts for under half, and the others remain unexplained. That table furnishes V, J and clone size, whereas the DNA furnished D and trimming. Here the sample has a few hundred thousand clones; 91% occur a single time. The top ten clones comprise approximately 2.5% of the sample.

One collaborating source in Seattle enrolled patients during active infection and followed them longitudinally through the course of disease. The collaborating institutions used their own protocols to collect whole blood in K2EDTA tubes. Collaborator samples were shipped for TCRbeta analysis as frozen whole blood, isolated PBMCs, or DNA extracted from either sample type. The origin of this receptor is a person between 18 and 35 years old with COVID-19, enrolled during active disease. Sequencing input: peripheral blood. Rearrangement joined TRBV7-9 to TRBJ2-7, and TRBD2 may be the D gene, going by 6 matching bases. This receptor has the CDR3 CASSPPHGLSGSF. The base sequence is TGTGCCAGCAGCCCCCCCCACGGCCTTAGCGGTTCTTTC.